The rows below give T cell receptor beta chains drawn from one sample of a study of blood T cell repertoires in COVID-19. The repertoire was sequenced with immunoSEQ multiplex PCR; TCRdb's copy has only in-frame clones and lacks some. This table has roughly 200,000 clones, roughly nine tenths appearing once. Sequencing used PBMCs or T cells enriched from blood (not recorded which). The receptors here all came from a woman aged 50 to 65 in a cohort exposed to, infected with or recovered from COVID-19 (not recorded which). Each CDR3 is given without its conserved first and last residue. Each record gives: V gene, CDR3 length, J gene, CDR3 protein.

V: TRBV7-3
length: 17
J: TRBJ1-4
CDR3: ASSYSEQGRSITNEKLF

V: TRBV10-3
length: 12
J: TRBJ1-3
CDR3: AISEMSSGNTIY

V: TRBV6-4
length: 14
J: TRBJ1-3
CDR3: ASTRPSGESGNTIY

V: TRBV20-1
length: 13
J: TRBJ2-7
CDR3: SASSGRGAGYEQY

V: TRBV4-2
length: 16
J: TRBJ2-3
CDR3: ASSQLAGGNRSTDTQY

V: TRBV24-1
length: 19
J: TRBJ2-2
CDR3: ATSALNRLGLAGEKTGELF

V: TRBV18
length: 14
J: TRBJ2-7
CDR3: ASSARRGQGSYEQY

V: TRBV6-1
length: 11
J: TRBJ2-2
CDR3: ASSEVPAGELF

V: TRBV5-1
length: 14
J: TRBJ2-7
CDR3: ASSPGGGGSIYEQY

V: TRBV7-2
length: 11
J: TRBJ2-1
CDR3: ASSLAENNEQF

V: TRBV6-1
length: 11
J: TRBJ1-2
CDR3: ASREDSYYGYT

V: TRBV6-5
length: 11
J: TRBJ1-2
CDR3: ASGGLGAYGYT

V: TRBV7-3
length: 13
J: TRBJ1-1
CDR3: ASSSVPGQGARAF

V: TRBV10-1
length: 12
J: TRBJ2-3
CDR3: ASSRGAGTDTQY

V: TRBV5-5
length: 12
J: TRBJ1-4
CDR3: ASSFRVLGEKLF

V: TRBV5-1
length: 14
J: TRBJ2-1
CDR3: ASSLDRGVEANEQF

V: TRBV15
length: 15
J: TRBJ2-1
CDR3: ATSSGLVPSSYNEQF

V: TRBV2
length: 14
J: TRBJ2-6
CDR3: ASRRDRASGANVLT

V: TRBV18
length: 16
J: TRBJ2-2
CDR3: ASSPYPSSGGDTGELF